The next 21 T cell receptor beta chains were all read from a single sample in a study of T cells in Graves' hyperthyroidism and ophthalmopathy. Researchers amplified the TCR beta CDR3 regions from RNA transcripts. First-round RT-PCR of the TCR CDR3 relied on the HTBI primer set. MiXCR was run by TCRdb on the multiplex PCR reads, yielding one entry per CDR3 protein. The data show around 350,000 distinct CDR3 sequences, roughly a sixth seen once. The sample taken for sequencing was blood. The receptors come from a young woman with Graves' hyperthyroidism that later progressed to Graves' ophthalmopathy.

This clonotype was seen only a few times. V usage is TRBV20-1 and J usage is TRBJ1-5, with a possible D match to TRBD1 (6 bases). This CDR3 has 15 residues. Germline CDR1 reads DFQATT; CDR2 reads SNEGSKA (reference sequence). Trimming shortened V by 2 bases and J by 5 bases, and 16 bases separated the two germline ends. CDR3 protein: CSARKQGEGDQPQHF. The CDR3 DNA sequence: TGCAGTGCTAGAAAACAGGGAGAGGGCGATCAGCCCCAGCATTTT.

This clonotype was recorded at least ten times. This chain joins TRBV30 and TRBJ2-5; TRBD1 aligns across 7 bases. The CDR3 spans 18 residues. J gave up 1 base and V 0 bases, and 14 bases lay outside the gene matches. Germline V lookup: CDR1 GTSNPN, CDR2 SVGIG (reference sequence). CDR3 residues: CAWSVSEAGGFFQETQYF. The CDR3 DNA follows: TGTGCCTGGAGTGTGAGTGAGGCAGGGGGTTTTTTCCAAGAGACCCAGTACTTC.

At least ten counts were recorded for this clonotype. The chain is built from TRBV3-1 and TRBJ1-1; D is possibly TRBD1 (6 bases). The CDR3 totals 14 residues. V lost 1 base, J lost 10 bases, and 16 bases lay in between. Germline assignment: CDR1 LGHDT and CDR2 YNNKEL (reference sequence). The CDR3 loop is CASSQGWTDATAFF. The DNA for the CDR3 is TGTGCCAGCAGCCAAGGGTGGACAGACGCGACAGCTTTCTTT.

CDR3: CASSSEGLMYNEQFF. The CDR3 region has the DNA TGTGCCAGCAGTTCCGAGGGCCTGATGTACAATGAGCAGTTCTTC. The chain couples TRBV28 to TRBJ2-1; D possibly corresponds to TRBD2 (5 bases). This CDR3 region has 15 residues. V lost 4 bases and J lost 4, with 14 bases in between. CDR1 MDHEN and CDR2 SYDVKM come from the germline V gene.

Regarding this clonotype: Germline is not matched at one junction end, which may reflect a read error. The chain's CDR3 is CASSPRLSGEYSEQCF. The CDR3 nucleotides are TGTGCCAGCAGCCCCCGTTTGAGTGGGGAATACAGTGAGCAGTGCTTC. The chain uses TRBV11-2 and TRBJ2-1; D uncertain. The CDR3 extends over 16 amino acids. Germline V gene data show CDR1 as SGHAT and CDR2 as FQNNGV.

This clonotype has ten or more counts. The rearrangement uses TRBV12-3 or TRBV12-4 and TRBJ2-5, with TRBD2 as a possible D gene (6 bases). V was cut by 1 base and J by 5 bases, with 14 bases left in between. The CDR3 extends over 15 amino acids. CDR3 loop: CASSLVVGAGETQYF. The DNA of the CDR3 is TGTGCCAGCAGTTTAGTGGTTGGTGCGGGGGAGACCCAGTACTTC.

The V and J genes are TRBV6-1 and TRBJ2-3; TRBD1 might be the D (6 bases). The V end was cut by 4 bases, the J end by 1 base, with 6 bases between. Germline V gene sequence: CDR1 MNHNS, CDR2 SASEGT. The CDR3 has 13 amino acids. CDR3 nucleotides: TGTGCCAGCAGTGGACAGGGCACAGATACGCAGTATTTT. It encodes CASSGQGTDTQYF.

V is TRBV2 and J is TRBJ2-5; 8 nucleotides match TRBD2. Germline V lookup: CDR1 SNHLY, CDR2 FYNNEI. This CDR3 region has 14 residues. The J segment lost 3 bases and the V segment lost 4 bases, leaving 4 bases of the junction unmatched. The CDR3 DNA reads TGTGCCAGCAGTGCCGGGACTAGAAAAGAGACCCAGTACTTC. The encoded protein is CASSAGTRKETQYF.

This clonotype was seen ten or more times. The chain is built from TRBV30 and TRBJ2-7, with TRBD2 as a possible D gene (5 bases). The V gene lost 1 base and the J gene lost 4 bases, with 14 bases spanning the gap. Germline loops: CDR1 GTSNPN, CDR2 SVGIG (reference sequence). The CDR3 length is 14 residues. CDR3 sequence reads: CAWSGGGSLYEQYF. CDR3 bases: TGTGCCTGGAGTGGGGGTGGGAGTTTATACGAGCAGTACTTC.

The rearrangement joins TRBV4-1 to TRBJ2-7; no reliable D call. The V end was cut by 0 bases, the J end by 5 bases, with 11 bases between. The CDR3 has 14 residues. Germline V gene data show CDR1 as MGHRA and CDR2 as YSYEKL. The CDR3 is CASSQETLSHEQYF. Here the CDR3 DNA reads TGCGCCAGCAGCCAAGAGACCCTTAGTCACGAGCAGTACTTC.

Many counts were recorded for this clonotype. This chain uses TRBV6-1 with TRBJ1-1; the match to TRBD1 covers 8 bases. Germline CDR1 MNHNS, CDR2 SASEGT. The CDR3 runs 23 residues. V shed 5 bases, J shed 4 bases, and the junction held 33 bases outside the gene matches. The CDR3 DNA sequence: TGTGCCAGCAGTCCCTTTTTTTACGGATCCCAGGCCCGGGCAGGGGGCGCGGGCACTGAAGCTTTCTTT. This sequence encodes CASSPFFYGSQARAGGAGTEAFF.

The V gene is TRBV7-9, the J gene TRBJ2-7; 10 nucleotides agree with TRBD1. Germline V gene lookup returns CDR1 SEHNR and CDR2 FQNEAQ (reference sequence). The junction had 6 bases not matched to a gene; V was cut back by 4 bases and J by 0 bases. The length of the CDR3 is 16 residues. CDR3 DNA: TGTGCCAGCAGCTCTCGGACAGGGGGTAGCTCCTACGAGCAGTACTTC. Translation gives CASSSRTGGSSYEQYF.

This clonotype was seen at least ten times. This chain joins TRBV28 and TRBJ1-1, with D possibly matching TRBD1 (5 bases). Germline values: CDR1 MDHEN, CDR2 SYDVKM. Deletions cut 5 bases from V and 4 bases from J, with 17 bases between. CDR3 size: 15 residues. The CDR3 coding sequence is TGTGCCAGCAGTCCTCAGGGTCAAGGTCCCACTGAAGCTTTCTTT. Its translation: CASSPQGQGPTEAFF. The full variable domain, rest sourced from reference TRBV28 and TRBJ1-1, is DVKVTQSSRYLVKRTGEKVFLECVQDMDHENMFWYRQDPGLGLRLIYFSYDVKMKEKGDIPEGYSVSREKKERFSLILESASTNQTSMYLCASSPQGQGPTEAFFGQGTRLTVV.

This clonotype was seen many times. The chain employs TRBV2 and TRBJ2-3; possible D gene TRBD2, 6 bases. Trimming removed 0 bases at V and 1 base at J, with 8 bases between. The CDR3 extends over 15 amino acids. The germline V gene has CDR1 SNHLY and CDR2 FYNNEI. The CDR3 sequence is CASSEATRRTDTQYF. The CDR3, as DNA: TGTGCCAGCAGTGAAGCGACTAGACGCACAGATACGCAGTATTTT.

This clonotype was recorded many times. The chain joins TRBV6-1 to TRBJ2-2; D unresolved. Trimming stripped 7 bases from V and 6 bases from J, with 18 bases between. Germline-derived CDR1 and CDR2 are MNHNS and SASEGT. The CDR3 consists of 15 residues. Here the CDR3 DNA reads TGTGCCAGCACCGAAGGTATAGATTCGGCCGGGGAGCTGTTTTTT. Residues: CASTEGIDSAGELFF.

This clonotype was detected ten times or more. The chain has TRBV5-1 and TRBJ2-7, with 9 nucleotides matching TRBD2. The CDR3 totals 15 residues. The V gene end was trimmed by 0 bases and the J gene end by 2 bases; junction bases not matched to a gene: 3. Germline-derived CDR1 and CDR2 are SGHRS and YFSETQ. CDR3 in amino acids: CASSLGSGGTYEQYF. DNA of the CDR3: TGCGCCAGCAGCTTGGGTAGCGGGGGCACCTACGAGCAGTACTTC.

Only a few counts were recorded for this clonotype. This sequence joins TRBV7-9 and TRBJ2-2; no clear D gene. The CDR3 contains 19 residues. CDR1 is SEHNR, CDR2 FQNEAQ, per germline (reference sequence). Between the trimmed V and J ends, which lost 6 bases and 2 bases, there was a span of 25 bases. CDR3 DNA: TGTGCCAGCAGATTAATTGCGGATGTTTGGCAGGATAACACCGGGGAGCTGTTTTTT. This gives the protein CASRLIADVWQDNTGELFF.

The chain links TRBV9 to TRBJ2-6; D might be TRBD2 (5 bases). CDR1 SGDLS and CDR2 YYNGEE come from the germline V gene. The V end lost 0 bases, the J end lost 0 bases, and 13 bases lay between the germline ends. The CDR3 is 18 amino acids. The CDR3 DNA follows: TGTGCCAGCAGCGTAGTTGGAGGTCCCCTCTCTGGGGCCAACGTCCTGACTTTC. The encoded protein is CASSVVGGPLSGANVLTF.

The V and J genes are TRBV27 and TRBJ2-1; TRBD1 matches at 8 bases. Germline V lookup: CDR1 MNHEY, CDR2 SMNVEV (reference sequence). The CDR3 contains 15 residues. J lost 1 base, V lost 2 bases, and 1 base had no gene match. CDR3 nucleotides: TGTGCCAGCAGTTTAAGGACAGGGTCCTACAATGAGCAGTTCTTC. It translates to CASSLRTGSYNEQFF.

In this sample, this clonotype turned up many times. The chain's CDR3 is CASSQDYVGAVLQETQYF. The CDR3, as DNA: TGTGCCAGCAGCCAAGATTATGTTGGAGCGGTACTACAAGAGACCCAGTACTTC. This chain connects TRBV3-1 to TRBJ2-5; perhaps TRBD2 as D (5 bases). Germline V gene sequence: CDR1 LGHDT, CDR2 YNNKEL (reference sequence). The CDR3 consists of 18 residues. Trimming cost V 0 bases and J 2 bases, with 19 bases left between them.

In this sample, this clonotype turned up many times. The rearrangement uses TRBV10-3 and TRBJ2-1; D is undetermined. V was clipped by 0 bases and J by 14 bases, with 14 bases between them. Germline V gives CDR1 ENHRY, CDR2 SYGVKD. The CDR3 is made up of 13 amino acids. CDR3 in amino acids: CAISESSPGPEFF. CDR3 bases: TGTGCCATCAGTGAGTCCTCCCCGGGTCCCGAGTTCTTC.